The 2 T cell receptor beta chains below were found in one sample sequenced in a study of T cell responses to AZD1222 COVID-19 vaccine. The table came from immunoSEQ multiplex PCR; TCRdb's copy has only in-frame clones and leaves some out. The sample has approximately 84,000 clones; approximately 92% are singletons. The sample in question was peripheral blood, obtained on day 0 of AZD1222 vaccination. The receptors come from an adult in good health.

In this sample, this clone turned up once. V gene TRBV5-6 combines with J gene TRBJ2-7; 12 bases align to TRBD2. CDR3 length: 15 residues. From germline, CDR1 is SGHDT and CDR2 YYEEEE. V was clipped by 5 bases and J by 2 bases; unmatched bases: 5. The CDR3: CASRRLAGGPYEQYF. The DNA of the CDR3 is TGTGCCAGCAGGCGGCTAGCGGGAGGGCCCTACGAGCAGTACTTC.

V gene TRBV4-2 combines with J gene TRBJ1-2, with a tentative D call TRBD1 (5 bases). Looked up from germline, CDR1 is LGHNA and CDR2 is YNFKEQ. CDR3 size: 14 residues. Trimming removed 4 bases from V and 7 bases from J, with 16 bases in between. The CDR3 DNA is TGTGCCAGCAGCCTGGGAGGGGATTTCGGTGGCTACACCTTC. As protein: CASSLGGDFGGYTF.